This entry lists 17 T cell receptor beta chains sequenced from one sample in a study of CD8 T cells in Susac syndrome (dated by TCRdb to the late 2010s). The library was made by the immunoSEQ multiplex PCR assay. RNA was extracted using the RNeasy kit, and roughly 0.45 to 1 microgram was reverse transcribed with random hexamers. TCRdb reprocessed the public reads (quality trimming at Q25 with fastp, clone calling with MiXCR) and kept in-frame beta chains. Identical CDR3 protein sequences are pooled into one entry, listed with their most common genes and DNA. Recorded for this sample are roughly 130,000 distinct CDR3 sequences; more than 90% of them occurred a single time. The ten largest clones capture over 0.1% of the sample. Material: CD4+ T cells from PBMCs. The receptor source for this set is a human donor in good health.

The chain uses TRBV29-1 and TRBJ2-7; 8 bases match TRBD1. The length of the CDR3 is 14 residues. V gave up 7 bases and J gave up 6 bases; unmatched junction bases: 14. Per the germline V gene, CDR1 is SQVTM and CDR2 is ANQGSEA. The CDR3 DNA reads as TGCAGCGCAAAAACCCGAGGACAGGGAGGCGAGCAGTACTTC. Translated, it gives CSAKTRGQGGEQYF.

CDR3 sequence reads: CAWKQPGIYGYTF. The CDR3 DNA reads as TGTGCCTGGAAACAGCCGGGTATCTATGGCTACACCTTC. The V call is TRBV30, the J call TRBJ1-2; D uncertain. In germline, CDR1 is GTSNPN, CDR2 SVGIG (reference sequence). The CDR3 has 13 amino acids. Deletions cut 4 bases from V and 4 bases from J, with 13 bases between. The variable domain in full, with the rest retrieved from reference TRBV30 and TRBJ1-2, is SQTIHQWPATLVQPVGSPLSLECTVEGTSNPNLYWYRQAAGRGLQLLFYSVGIGQISSEVPQNLSASRPQDRQFILSSKKLLLSDSGFYLCAWKQPGIYGYTFGSGTRLTVV.

The chain joins TRBV5-1 to TRBJ2-7; possibly TRBD1 or TRBD2 for D (5 bases each). The CDR3 runs to 13 residues. The V gene lost 4 bases and the J gene lost 6 bases, with 14 bases spanning the gap. CDR1 is SGHRS and CDR2 is YFSETQ in the germline V gene. This chain's CDR3 is CASSRDHPSEQYF. As DNA, the CDR3 is TGCGCCAGCAGCCGGGACCACCCTAGCGAGCAGTACTTC.

The chain links TRBV7-9 to TRBJ2-5, with 7 positions matching TRBD2. Trimming at V came to 2 bases and at J to 2 bases, leaving 8 bases not matched to a gene. There are 16 residues in the CDR3. Germline CDR1 reads SEHNR; CDR2 reads FQNEAQ (reference sequence). The CDR3 nucleotides are TGTGCCAGCAGCTTAAAGTCTAGCGGATCTCAAGAGACCCAGTACTTC. Translation gives CASSLKSSGSQETQYF.

This chain links TRBV28 with TRBJ1-5; D is undetermined. The germline V gene encodes CDR1 MDHEN and CDR2 SYDVKM. The CDR3 runs to 12 residues. Trimming took 6 bases from V and 7 from J, leaving 10 bases between them. CDR3 sequence reads: CASSLTHQPQHF. In nucleotides, the CDR3 is TGTGCCAGCAGCCTGACCCACCAGCCCCAGCATTTT.

This rearrangement joins TRBV28 to TRBJ2-7; 10 bases are shared with TRBD2. The CDR3 has 15 amino acids. The germline V gene has CDR1 MDHEN and CDR2 SYDVKM. The V gene end was trimmed by 6 bases and the J gene end by 7 bases; junction bases not matched to a gene: 12. The CDR3 nucleotides read TGTGCCAGCAGCCCAAAGCTAGCGGGAGAGTATGAGCAGTACTTC. Its translation is CASSPKLAGEYEQYF.

The rearrangement links TRBV10-3 to TRBJ2-2, with D maybe TRBD2 (5 bases). The CDR3 length is 14 residues. Trimming took 8 bases from V and 3 from J, leaving 13 bases between them. From germline, CDR1 is ENHRY and CDR2 SYGVKD. CDR3 in DNA: TGTGCCATCCGAGGACTGGGCTACACCGGGGAGCTGTTTTTT. Amino acids: CAIRGLGYTGELFF.

The chain links TRBV24-1 to TRBJ1-1; D is unresolved. From germline, CDR1 is KGHDR and CDR2 SFDVKD. Trimming cost V 3 bases and J 4 bases, with 5 bases left between them. This CDR3 is built from 12 residues. The CDR3, as DNA: TGTGCCACCAGTGATGTGGGCACTGAAGCTTTCTTT. Its translation is CATSDVGTEAFF.

The CDR3 protein is CSAKTDREQPQHF. DNA for the CDR3: TGCAGTGCTAAGACCGACAGGGAGCAGCCCCAGCATTTT. The V call is TRBV20-1, the J call TRBJ1-5; 7 bases line up with TRBD1. The CDR3 is 13 residues long. Germline V gives CDR1 DFQATT, CDR2 SNEGSKA (reference sequence). The junction had 7 bases not matched to a gene; V was cut back by 4 bases and J by 7 bases.

This clonotype was detected only a few times. This chain joins TRBV4-1 and TRBJ2-1; TRBD2 agrees at 10 bases. The germline CDR1 and CDR2 sequences are MGHRA and YSYEKL. This CDR3 contains 16 residues. J lost 8 bases, V lost 2 bases, and 9 bases had no gene match. CDR3: CASSQRQREGLDEQFF. The CDR3 DNA sequence: TGCGCCAGCAGCCAACGCCAGCGGGAGGGCCTCGATGAGCAGTTCTTC.

V usage is TRBV5-1 and J usage is TRBJ1-1, with 7 bases that match TRBD1. The CDR3 has 13 residues. Germline CDR1 reads SGHRS; CDR2 reads YFSETQ. V lost 9 bases and J lost 1; bases outside the gene matches: 6. The CDR3 reads CATQGDGNTEAFF. The CDR3, as DNA: TGCGCCACCCAGGGGGACGGGAACACTGAAGCTTTCTTT. Complete variable domain (other parts from reference TRBV5-1 and TRBJ1-1): KAGVTQTPRYLIKTRGQQVTLSCSPISGHRSVSWYQQTPGQGLQFLFEYFSETQRNKGNFPGRFSGRQFSNSRSEMNVSTLELGDSALYLCATQGDGNTEAFFGQGTRLTVV.

This clonotype has just a few counts. J is TRBJ1-1 and V is TRBV3-1; a weak D match, TRBD1 (5 bases). V was pared by 1 base and J by 6 bases, with 12 bases between. Germline CDR1 and CDR2: LGHDT and YNNKEL (reference sequence). This CDR3 contains 14 residues. The CDR3 sequence is CASSQVGGEAEAFF. The CDR3 nucleotides read TGTGCCAGCAGCCAAGTTGGAGGGGAGGCTGAAGCTTTCTTT.

The CDR3 DNA reads TGTGCCAGCAGCTCCAGGGAGGACACTGAAGCTTTCTTT. This sequence encodes CASSSREDTEAFF. The rearrangement uses TRBV12-3 or TRBV12-4 and TRBJ1-1; D might be TRBD1 (5 bases). Trimming took 6 bases from V and 3 from J, leaving 11 bases between them. The CDR3 is 13 residues long.

The chain has TRBV3-1 and TRBJ2-7; TRBD2 aligns across 14 bases. This CDR3 is 14 amino acids long. With V trimmed by 4 bases and J by 7 bases, 3 bases remained unmatched. Germline CDR1 and CDR2: LGHDT and YNNKEL (reference sequence). The CDR3 nucleotides are TGTGCCAGCAGCCGCGGACTAGCGGGAGGAGAGCAGTACTTC. Protein sequence: CASSRGLAGGEQYF.

V is TRBV12-3 or TRBV12-4 and J is TRBJ2-2, with 8 bases that match TRBD1. This CDR3 has 16 residues. After removal of 6 bases from V and 4 bases from J, the junction contained 10 bases not matched to a gene. The CDR3 bases are TGTGCCAGCAGCTATGCAGGGGGCAGGAGCACCGGGGAGCTGTTTTTT. This translates into CASSYAGGRSTGELFF.

The CDR3 region is CASSLLVYTEAFF. The CDR3 bases are TGTGCCAGCAGCTTATTGGTCTACACTGAAGCTTTCTTT. This chain uses TRBV7-9 with TRBJ1-1; D unclear. The CDR3 is 13 amino acids. Looked up from germline, CDR1 is SEHNR and CDR2 is FQNEAQ (reference sequence). Between the trimmed V and J ends, which lost 2 bases and 3 bases, there was a span of 7 bases.

V is TRBV28 and J is TRBJ2-1; 9 bases agree with TRBD1. The CDR3 length is 15 residues. Germline V CDR1 and CDR2: MDHEN, SYDVKM. Unmatched junction bases numbered 12, after V lost 11 bases and J lost 4 bases. The DNA for the CDR3 is TGTGCCTCCTGGGGGGGACAGGGCTTATACAATGAGCAGTTCTTC. Protein sequence: CASWGGQGLYNEQFF.